This TCR beta chain was found in a study of tumor-infiltrating lymphocytes in oesophageal squamous cell carcinoma. J was trimmed by 4 bases and V by 3 bases; bases with no gene match: 5. Germline V lookup: CDR1 SEHNR, CDR2 FQNEAQ (reference sequence). The CDR3 length is 14 residues. Each CDR3 protein gets one entry after TCRdb re-called the PCR reads with MiXCR. The sample shows fewer than 15,000 distinct CDR3 sequences, approximately 45% of them seen only once. The specimen sequenced was normal esophageal tissue next to the tumor. The sequence came from a male donor with esophageal squamous cell carcinoma. V usage is TRBV7-9 and J usage is TRBJ2-5, with 7 bases fitting TRBD1. The CDR3: CASSLRRQGETQYF. CDR3 DNA: TGTGCCAGCAGCTTGCGGAGACAGGGAGAGACCCAGTACTTC.